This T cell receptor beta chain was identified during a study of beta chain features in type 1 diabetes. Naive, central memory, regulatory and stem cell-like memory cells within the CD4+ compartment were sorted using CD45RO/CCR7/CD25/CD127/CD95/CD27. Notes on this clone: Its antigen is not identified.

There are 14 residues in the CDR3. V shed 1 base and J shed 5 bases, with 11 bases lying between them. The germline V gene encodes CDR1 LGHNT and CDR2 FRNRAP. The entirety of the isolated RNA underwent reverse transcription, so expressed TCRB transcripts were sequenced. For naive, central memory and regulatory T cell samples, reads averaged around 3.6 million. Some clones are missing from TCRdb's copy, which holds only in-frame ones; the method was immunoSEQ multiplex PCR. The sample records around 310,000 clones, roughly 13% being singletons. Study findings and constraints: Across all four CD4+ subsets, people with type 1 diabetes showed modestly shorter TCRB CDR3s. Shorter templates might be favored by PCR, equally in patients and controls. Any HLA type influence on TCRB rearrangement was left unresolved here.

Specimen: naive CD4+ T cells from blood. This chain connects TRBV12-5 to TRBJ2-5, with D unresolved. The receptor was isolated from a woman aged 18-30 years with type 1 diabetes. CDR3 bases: TGTGCTAGTGGTTTGGGACACCCAAGGGAGACCCAGTACTTC. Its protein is CASGLGHPRETQYF.